This T cell receptor (beta chain) is drawn from a study of blood T cell repertoires in COVID-19. Study at large: Specimens from acute and convalescent COVID-19 originated in the United States, Italy and Spain.

Measured with immunoSEQ multiplex PCR; TCRdb has only the in-frame clones, and not every one. The sample shows roughly 200,000 clones, 70% to 90% of them seen only once. V shed 7 bases and J shed 3 bases, with 18 bases lying between them. Germline CDR1 reads MDHEN; CDR2 reads SYDVKM. This CDR3 contains 15 residues. The receptor was derived from a woman aged 40-49 years in a cohort exposed to, infected with or recovered from COVID-19 (not recorded which). The rearrangement joins TRBV28 to TRBJ1-2; tentative D call: TRBD1 (5 bases). Sequenced sample: PBMCs or T cells enriched from blood (not recorded which). The CDR3 region has the DNA TGTGCCAGCACCCTGGGGGGGGGAAGGGACTATGGCTACACCTTC. Its translation is CASTLGGGRDYGYTF.